This TCR beta chain derives from a study of blood T cell repertoires in COVID-19. Assignments of participants to cohorts depended upon their own reported clinical history. Only in-frame clones appear in the TCRdb table, and some are missing; sequencing was by immunoSEQ multiplex PCR. This table has about 190,000 clones, more than 65% appearing once. The TCR sequence derives from a woman aged 50 to 65 with acute COVID-19. Sequenced sample: PBMCs or T cells enriched from blood (not recorded which).

The CDR3 here is CASRLSNSPLHF. The CDR3 DNA reads TGTGCCAGCAGGCTTAGTAATTCACCCCTCCACTTT. The gene calls are TRBV28 and TRBJ1-6; D is uncertain. The CDR3 has 12 amino acids. Germline V lookup: CDR1 MDHEN, CDR2 SYDVKM. The V gene lost 6 bases and the J gene lost 6 bases, with 6 bases spanning the gap.